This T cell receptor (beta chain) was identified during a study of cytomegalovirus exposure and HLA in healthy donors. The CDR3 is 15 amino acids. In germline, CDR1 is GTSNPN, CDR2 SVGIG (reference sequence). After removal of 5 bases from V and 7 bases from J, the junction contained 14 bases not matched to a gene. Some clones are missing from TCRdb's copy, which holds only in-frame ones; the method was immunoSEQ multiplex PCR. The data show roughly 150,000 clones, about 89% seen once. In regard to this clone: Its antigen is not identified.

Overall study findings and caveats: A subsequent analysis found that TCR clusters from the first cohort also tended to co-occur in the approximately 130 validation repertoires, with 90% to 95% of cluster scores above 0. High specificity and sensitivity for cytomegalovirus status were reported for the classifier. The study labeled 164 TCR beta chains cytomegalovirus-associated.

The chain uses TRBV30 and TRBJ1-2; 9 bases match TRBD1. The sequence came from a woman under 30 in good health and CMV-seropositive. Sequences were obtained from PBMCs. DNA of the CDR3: TGTGCCTGGGAGGGACAGGGAAAATGGATTGGTGGCTACACCTTC. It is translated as CAWEGQGKWIGGYTF.